This T cell receptor (beta chain) was found in a study of blood T cell repertoires in COVID-19. This clone is a singleton in its sample. In the original analysis: Amplifying reference gene primers gave estimates of nucleated cell counts. Some clones are missing from TCRdb's copy, which holds only in-frame ones; the method was immunoSEQ multiplex PCR. Clonal size and the V and J genes are those of that table, whereas D and trimming came from the DNA. The profile shows 150,000 to 200,000 clones, approximately 89% of them singletons. Categorization into cohorts depended on clinical history that participants reported. Trimming took 8 bases from V and 0 from J; bases not matched to a gene: 5. Germline V CDR1 and CDR2: SEHNR, FQNEAQ (reference sequence). CDR3 length: 14 residues.

This chain joins TRBV7-9 and TRBJ2-7; 9 nucleotides align to TRBD2. The sequence was collected from a woman aged 18-35 years who had recovered from COVID-19. The sample was PBMCs or T cells enriched from blood (not recorded which). The CDR3 bases are TGTGCCAGCGGGCTAGCGGGGACCTCCTACGAGCAGTACTTC. Translating gives CASGLAGTSYEQYF.